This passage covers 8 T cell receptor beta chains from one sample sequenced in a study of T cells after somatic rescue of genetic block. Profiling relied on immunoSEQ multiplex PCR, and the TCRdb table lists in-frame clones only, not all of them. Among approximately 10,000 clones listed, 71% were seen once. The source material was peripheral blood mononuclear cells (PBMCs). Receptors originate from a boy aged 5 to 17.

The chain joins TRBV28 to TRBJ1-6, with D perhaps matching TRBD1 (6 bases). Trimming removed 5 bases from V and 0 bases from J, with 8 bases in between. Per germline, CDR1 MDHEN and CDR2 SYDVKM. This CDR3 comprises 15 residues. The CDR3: CASSQGSSYNSPLHF. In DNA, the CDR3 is TGTGCCAGCAGTCAGGGGAGCTCCTATAATTCACCCCTCCACTTT.

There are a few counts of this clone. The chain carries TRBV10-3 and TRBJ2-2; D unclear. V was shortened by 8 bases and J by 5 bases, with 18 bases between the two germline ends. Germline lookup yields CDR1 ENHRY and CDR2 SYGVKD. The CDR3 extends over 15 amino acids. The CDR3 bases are TGTGCCATCCCGCGAGCGAAGGGTTCTACCGGGGAGCTGTTTTTT. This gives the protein CAIPRAKGSTGELFF.

The chain's CDR3 is CASSRGLPYEQYF. The CDR3 region has the DNA TGCGCCAGCAGCCGCGGACTGCCCTACGAGCAGTACTTC. The chain joins TRBV4-1 to TRBJ2-5, with D possibly TRBD2 on 5 matching bases. The J call may be mistaken, given a closer DNA end match to TRBJ2-7. This CDR3 has 13 amino acids. CDR1 and CDR2 from the germline V gene are MGHRA and YSYEKL.

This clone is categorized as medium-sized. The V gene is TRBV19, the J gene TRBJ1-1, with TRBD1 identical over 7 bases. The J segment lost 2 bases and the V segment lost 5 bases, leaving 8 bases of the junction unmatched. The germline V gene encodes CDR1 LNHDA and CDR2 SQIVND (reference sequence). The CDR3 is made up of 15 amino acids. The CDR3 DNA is TGTGCCAGTAGTCCTATTCGGGACAGCAACACTGAAGCTTTCTTT. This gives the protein CASSPIRDSNTEAFF.

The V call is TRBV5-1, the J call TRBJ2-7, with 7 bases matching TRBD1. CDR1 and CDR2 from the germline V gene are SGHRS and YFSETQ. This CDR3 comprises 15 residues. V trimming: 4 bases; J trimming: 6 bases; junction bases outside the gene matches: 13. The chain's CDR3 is CASSLRQGERAEQYF. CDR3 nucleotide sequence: TGCGCCAGCAGCCTACGACAGGGTGAGAGGGCCGAGCAGTACTTC. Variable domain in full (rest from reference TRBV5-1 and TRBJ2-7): KAGVTQTPRYLIKTRGQQVTLSCSPISGHRSVSWYQQTPGQGLQFLFEYFSETQRNKGNFPGRFSGRQFSNSRSEMNVSTLELGDSALYLCASSLRQGERAEQYFGPGTRLTVT.

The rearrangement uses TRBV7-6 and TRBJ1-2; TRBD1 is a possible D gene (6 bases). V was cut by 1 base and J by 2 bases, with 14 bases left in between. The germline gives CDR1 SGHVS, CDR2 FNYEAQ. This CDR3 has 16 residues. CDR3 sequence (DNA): TGTGCCAGCAGCTTAGTTTACAGGGAACCCAACTATGGCTACACCTTC. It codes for CASSLVYREPNYGYTF.

The CDR3 protein is CASSWGDYGETQYF. The CDR3 coding sequence is TGCGCCAGCAGCTGGGGGGACTATGGGGAGACCCAGTACTTC. The chain joins TRBV5-1 to TRBJ2-5; 7 bases are a match to TRBD2. The V gene end was trimmed by 3 bases and the J gene end by 5 bases; junction bases not matched to a gene: 7. This CDR3 spans 14 amino acids. Germline V gene sequence: CDR1 SGHRS, CDR2 YFSETQ.

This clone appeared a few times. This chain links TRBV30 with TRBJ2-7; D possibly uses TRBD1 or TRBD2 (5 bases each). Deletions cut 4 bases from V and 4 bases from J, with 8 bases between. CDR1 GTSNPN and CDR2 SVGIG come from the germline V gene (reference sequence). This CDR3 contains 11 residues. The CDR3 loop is CAWTGGYEQYF. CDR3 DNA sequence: TGTGCCTGGACTGGGGGTTACGAGCAGTACTTC.